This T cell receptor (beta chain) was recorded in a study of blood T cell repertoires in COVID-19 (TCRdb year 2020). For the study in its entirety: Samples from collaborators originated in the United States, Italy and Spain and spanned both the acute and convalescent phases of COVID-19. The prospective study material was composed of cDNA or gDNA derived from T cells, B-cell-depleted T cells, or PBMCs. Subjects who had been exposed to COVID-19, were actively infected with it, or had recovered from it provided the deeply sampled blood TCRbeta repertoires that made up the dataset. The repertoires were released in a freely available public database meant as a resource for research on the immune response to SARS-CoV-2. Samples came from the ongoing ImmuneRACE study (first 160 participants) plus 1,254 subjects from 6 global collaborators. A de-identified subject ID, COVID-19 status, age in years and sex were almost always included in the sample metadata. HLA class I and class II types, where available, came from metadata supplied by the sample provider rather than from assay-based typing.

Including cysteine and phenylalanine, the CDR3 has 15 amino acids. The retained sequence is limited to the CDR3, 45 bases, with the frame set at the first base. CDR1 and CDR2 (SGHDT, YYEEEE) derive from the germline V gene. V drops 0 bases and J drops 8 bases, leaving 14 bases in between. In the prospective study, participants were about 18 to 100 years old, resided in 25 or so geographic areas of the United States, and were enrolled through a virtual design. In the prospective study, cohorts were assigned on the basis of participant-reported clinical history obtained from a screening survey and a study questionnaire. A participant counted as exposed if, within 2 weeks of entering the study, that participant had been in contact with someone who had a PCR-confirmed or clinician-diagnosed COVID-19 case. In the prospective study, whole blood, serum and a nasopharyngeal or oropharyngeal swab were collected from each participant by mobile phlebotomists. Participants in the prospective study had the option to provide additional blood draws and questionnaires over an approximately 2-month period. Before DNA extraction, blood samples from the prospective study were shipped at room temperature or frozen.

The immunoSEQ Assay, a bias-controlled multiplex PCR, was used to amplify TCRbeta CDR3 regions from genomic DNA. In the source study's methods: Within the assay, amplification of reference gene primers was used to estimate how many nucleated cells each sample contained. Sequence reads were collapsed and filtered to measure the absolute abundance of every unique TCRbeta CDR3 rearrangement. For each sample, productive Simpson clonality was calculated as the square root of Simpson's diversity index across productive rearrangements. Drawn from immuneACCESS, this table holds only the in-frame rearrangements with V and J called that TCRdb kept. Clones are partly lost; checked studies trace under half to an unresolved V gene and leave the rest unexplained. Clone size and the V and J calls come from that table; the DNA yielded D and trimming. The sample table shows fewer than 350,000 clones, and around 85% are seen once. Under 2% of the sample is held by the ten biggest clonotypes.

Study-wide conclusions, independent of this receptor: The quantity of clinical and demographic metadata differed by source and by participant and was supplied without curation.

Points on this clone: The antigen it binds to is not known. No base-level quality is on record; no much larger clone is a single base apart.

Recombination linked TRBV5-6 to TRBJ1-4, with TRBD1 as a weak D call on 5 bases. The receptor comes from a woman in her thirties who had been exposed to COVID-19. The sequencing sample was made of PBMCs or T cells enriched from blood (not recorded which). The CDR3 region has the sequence CASSLAPTGGEKLFF. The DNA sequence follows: TGTGCCAGCAGCTTGGCCCCCACGGGGGGAGAAAAACTGTTTTTT. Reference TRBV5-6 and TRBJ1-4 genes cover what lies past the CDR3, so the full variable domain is DAGVTQSPTHLIKTRGQQVTLRCSPKSGHDTVSWYQQALGQGPQFIFQYYEEEERQRGNFPDRFSGHQFPNYSSELNVNALLLGDSALYLCASSLAPTGGEKLFFGSGTQLSVL.